Following are 15 T cell receptor beta chains from one sample sequenced in a study of T cells in Graves' hyperthyroidism and ophthalmopathy (dated by TCRdb to the late 2010s). Libraries were prepared through multiplex PCR. These reads were obtained on an Illumina HiSeq 2000. Amplification of TCR beta CDR3 regions was carried out from RNA transcripts. The TCR CDR3 was subjected to a first round of RT-PCR using the HTBI primer set and the Qiagen OneStep RT-PCR kit. In-frame beta chains were kept once TCRdb had trimmed the public reads at Q25 with fastp and called clones with MiXCR. Every entry covers one CDR3 protein and lists the most common genes and DNA from its rows. This sample lists approximately 480,000 distinct CDR3 sequences; 20% to 25% were detected once. The ten largest clones add up to less than 30% of the sample. Sample: blood. The receptor set was obtained from a man between 18 and 35 years old with Graves' hyperthyroidism.

This clonotype was counted at least ten times. The chain employs TRBV2 and TRBJ1-2; D is unclear. The CDR3 sequence is 18 residues long. V was clipped by 3 bases and J by 4 bases, with 24 bases between them. The germline CDR1 and CDR2 sequences are SNHLY and FYNNEI. CDR3 residues: CASSDSPKARRASYGYTF. The DNA of the CDR3 is TGTGCCAGCAGTGATTCCCCAAAGGCCCGCCGGGCAAGCTATGGCTACACCTTC.

This clonotype was observed at least ten times. The chain couples TRBV2 to TRBJ1-2; the match to TRBD1 covers 7 bases. The CDR3 sequence is 14 residues long. Germline lookup yields CDR1 SNHLY and CDR2 FYNNEI. With V trimmed by 7 bases and J by 2 bases, 7 bases remained unmatched. The CDR3 DNA reads as TGTGCCAGCAACCCGGGACAGCAGAACTATGGCTACACCTTC. Translating gives CASNPGQQNYGYTF. The full variable domain, in which reference TRBV2 and TRBJ1-2 provide the parts outside the CDR3, is EPEVTQTPSHQVTQMGQEVILRCVPISNHLYFYWYRQILGQKVEFLVSFYNNEISEKSEIFDDQFSVERPDGSNFTLKIRSTKLEDSAMYFCASNPGQQNYGYTFGSGTRLTVV.

The rearrangement joins TRBV12-3 or TRBV12-4 to TRBJ1-1, with TRBD1 as a possible D gene (6 bases). The germline V and J ends were trimmed by 5 bases and 5 bases, with 15 bases remaining between them. The CDR3 runs 14 residues. CDR3 loop: CASSPRQEGTEAFF. The CDR3 DNA reads TGTGCCAGCAGTCCTCGACAGGAAGGAACTGAAGCTTTCTTT.

This clonotype occurred many times. Here the CDR3 reads CASTSRGGPQHF. The CDR3 DNA is TGTGCCAGCACTTCACGCGGGGGGCCCCAGCATTTT. This chain links TRBV6-2 or TRBV6-3 with TRBJ1-5, with TRBD1 as a possible D gene (5 bases). The CDR3 covers 12 residues. The V and J ends lost 7 bases and 9 bases respectively, with 13 bases between them. CDR1 is MNHEY and CDR2 is SVGEGT in the germline V gene.

This clonotype was seen ten or more times. The chain uses TRBV2 and TRBJ2-3; D possibly corresponds to TRBD2 (7 bases). From germline, CDR1 is SNHLY and CDR2 FYNNEI. The CDR3 has 15 amino acids. Trimming shortened V by 7 bases and J by 4 bases, and 18 bases separated the two germline ends. The CDR3 here is CASTLNAGAADTQYF. CDR3 sequence (DNA): TGTGCCAGCACCTTAAATGCGGGGGCCGCAGATACGCAGTATTTT.

This clonotype came up a few times. The chain couples TRBV12-3 or TRBV12-4 to TRBJ1-5, with D possibly TRBD1 on 6 matching bases. This CDR3 has 13 amino acids. Trimming took off 7 bases at V and 3 bases at J, with 10 bases between the two ends. CDR3 DNA: TGTGCCAGCAAAGAGGGGGACAATCAGCCCCAGCATTTT. Translation: CASKEGDNQPQHF.

This clonotype was seen many times. This chain links TRBV27 with TRBJ1-5; possible D gene TRBD1, 6 bases. V lost 2 bases to trimming and J lost 6 bases, with 20 bases between them. This CDR3 spans 17 amino acids. Germline CDR1 reads MNHEY; CDR2 reads SMNVEV (reference sequence). CDR3 region: CASSLRGGQGMGQPQHF. Written as DNA, the CDR3 is TGTGCCAGCAGTTTAAGGGGGGGTCAAGGGATGGGTCAGCCCCAGCATTTT.

There are many counts of this clonotype. The chain combines TRBV20-1 with TRBJ1-1; the match to TRBD1 covers 11 bases. J lost 8 bases, V lost 5 bases, and 13 bases had no gene match. This CDR3 contains 15 residues. Germline CDR1 reads DFQATT; CDR2 reads SNEGSKA (reference sequence). The CDR3 DNA reads as TGCAGTGCTGTCGCCCTGGGACAGGGGGTTCGAGAAGCTTTCTTT. Its translation: CSAVALGQGVREAFF.

This clonotype occurred many times. The chain is built from TRBV28 and TRBJ1-1; 7 bases fit TRBD1. The germline V gene encodes CDR1 MDHEN and CDR2 SYDVKM. This CDR3 spans 13 amino acids. With V trimmed by 10 bases and J by 0 bases, 5 bases remained unmatched. DNA of the CDR3: TGTGCCACCCTCGGACAGGTGAACACTGAAGCTTTCTTT. This codes for CATLGQVNTEAFF.

This clonotype was counted at least ten times. The chain has TRBV11-2 and TRBJ2-2; the D gene is possibly TRBD2 (7 bases). Trimming removed 3 bases at V and 6 bases at J, with 14 bases between. CDR3 length equals 15 residues. CDR1 and CDR2 (germline): SGHAT, FQNNGV. The chain's CDR3 is CASSLGGATAGELFF. The DNA of the CDR3 is TGTGCCAGCAGCTTGGGGGGGGCAACGGCCGGGGAGCTGTTTTTT.

The chain joins TRBV6-1 to TRBJ2-2, with TRBD2 matching 8 bases. Unmatched junction bases numbered 2, after V lost 4 bases and J lost 7 bases. Germline-derived CDR1 and CDR2 are MNHNS and SASEGT. The CDR3 extends over 13 amino acids. The CDR3, as DNA: TGTGCCAGCAGTGGGACTAGCCTCGGGGAGCTGTTTTTT. Its translation: CASSGTSLGELFF.

V and J are TRBV27 and TRBJ2-7; the match to TRBD2 covers 11 bases. The CDR3 consists of 15 residues. Per the germline V gene, CDR1 is MNHEY and CDR2 is SMNVEV (reference sequence). J gave up 4 bases and V 6 bases, and 8 bases lay outside the gene matches. The CDR3 is CASRLSGGAVYEQYF. CDR3 nucleotides: TGTGCCAGCAGACTTAGCGGGGGGGCGGTTTACGAGCAGTACTTC.

This clonotype was counted at least ten times. The chain is built from TRBV5-5 and TRBJ2-7; 7 nucleotides match TRBD1. CDR1 SGHKS and CDR2 YYEKEE come from the germline V gene (reference sequence). This CDR3 spans 15 amino acids. V gave up 4 bases and J gave up 3 bases; unmatched junction bases: 10. The CDR3 reads CASSIRYGQDYEQYF. Written as DNA, the CDR3 is TGTGCCAGCAGCATACGCTACGGACAGGACTACGAGCAGTACTTC.

This clonotype was seen only a few times. The chain couples TRBV9 to TRBJ1-2; D is undetermined. The V and J ends lost 0 bases and 8 bases respectively, with 11 bases between them. The CDR3 totals 13 residues. CDR1 is SGDLS and CDR2 is YYNGEE in the germline V gene. The CDR3 region has the DNA TGTGCCAGCAGCGTAGGGGCAAAACGAGGCTACACCTTC. Protein product: CASSVGAKRGYTF.

Ten or more counts support this clonotype. A read error is likely, as this CDR3 ends without the conserved phenylalanine or tryptophan. The DNA of the CDR3 is TGTGCCAGCAGTTACTCAGCCCACACTGAAGCTTTCCTT. Protein: CASSYSAHTEAFL. This rearrangement joins TRBV6-2 or TRBV6-3 to TRBJ1-1; D not resolved. The ends were cut back, 0 bases at V and 3 bases at J, with 5 bases in the middle. Looked up from germline, CDR1 is MNHEY and CDR2 is SVGEGT. The CDR3 sequence is 13 residues long.